Below, one T cell receptor beta chain is given with its context. Its matching antigen is unknown. The data are from a study of cytomegalovirus exposure and HLA in healthy donors. The PCR employed 60 Vbeta primers together with 13 Jbeta primers. Authors' methods: It was a later analysis that counted 79 million or so unique TCR beta chains, of which roughly 11 million were shared. The protocol was immunoSEQ multiplex PCR, while the TCRdb copy is restricted to in-frame clones and leaves out a portion. V, J and clone size are taken as reported in that table, and D and trimming were inferred from the DNA itself. The sample shows about 100,000 clones, more than 75% of them seen only once. V trimming: 4 bases; J trimming: 0 bases; junction bases outside the gene matches: 16. The CDR3 length is 19 residues. Looked up from germline, CDR1 is SGHRS and CDR2 is YFSETQ. Study conclusions and caveats: Altogether, 170 or so TCR beta chains were recorded as cytomegalovirus-associated.

The donors were healthy bone marrow donors. This TCR was recovered from a young woman in good health and CMV-seropositive. The specimen sequenced was PBMCs. The genes are TRBV5-1 and TRBJ2-7; 10 positions match TRBD2. As DNA, the CDR3 is TGCGCCAGCAGCCCGCACCCGGGACAACGACTAGCGGGCTCCTACGAGCAGTACTTC. Its translation is CASSPHPGQRLAGSYEQYF.